This is a list of T cell receptor beta chains from one sample in a study of T cells in Graves' hyperthyroidism and ophthalmopathy. TCRdb re-analysed the multiplex PCR reads in MiXCR, keeping a single row per CDR3 protein. The table includes about 420,000 distinct CDR3 sequences, around 16% detected once. The sample was blood. The receptors shown here come from a woman aged 18-35 years with Graves' hyperthyroidism. Each CDR3 is given with its conserved first and last residue. The D gene is left open where the match is weak. Some rows have no size entry. The others give once, few or many, or a class for an expanded clone.

TRBV4-1	.	TRBJ1-1	.	TGCGCCAGCAGCCCAAGAGGGCTTGAAGCTTTCTTT	CASSPRGLEAFF
TRBV20-1	many	TRBJ2-7	.	TGCAGTGCTAGAGTGGCAGGGGCCCCGCAGTACTTC	CSARVAGAPQYF
TRBV6-1	many	TRBJ2-2	TRBD2	TGTGCCAGCAGAATTAGCGGGATCGAGGCCGGGGAGCTGTTTTTT	CASRISGIEAGELFF
TRBV20-1	.	TRBJ2-1	TRBD1	TGCAGTGCTACGGGGGGACAGGGGACCTACAATGAGCAGTTCTTC	CSATGGQGTYNEQFF
TRBV6-1	many	TRBJ2-7	TRBD2	TGTGCCAGCAAGGGAGGACTAGCGGGAGGGTACGAGCAGTACTTC	CASKGGLAGGYEQYF
TRBV19	.	TRBJ2-2	TRBD2	TGTGCCAGCCGGGGGAGCGGGGGCCGAAACACCGGGGAGCTGTTTTTT	CASRGSGGRNTGELFF
TRBV4-2	.	TRBJ2-2	.	TGTGCCAGCAGCCAAGGCCTTAGCACCGGGGAGCTGTTTTTT	CASSQGLSTGELFF
TRBV10-3	few	TRBJ2-5	TRBD2	TGTGCCATCAGTGAGGGGGGGACTAGCGGGAGAGAGACCCAGTACTTC	CAISEGGTSGRETQYF
TRBV11-2	many	TRBJ2-7	.	TGTGCCAGCAGCCTAATAGCGCAGAGCTCCTACGAGCAGTACTTC	CASSLIAQSSYEQYF
TRBV5-1	many	TRBJ1-2	.	TGCGCCAGCAGCTTGGGACAAGGGCCCCATGGCTACACCTTC	CASSLGQGPHGYTF
TRBV25-1	.	TRBJ2-5	.	TGTGCCAGCGCAGGGGCCCCAGAGACCCAGTACTTC	CASAGAPETQYF
TRBV15	many	TRBJ1-2	.	TGTGCCACCAGCAGAGGGGCCGCGTTACACTCCCAGGGCTATGGCTACACCTTC	CATSRGAALHSQGYGYTF
TRBV27	few	TRBJ2-7	.	TGTGCCAGCGGAAAAGGGGTTCGAACTGTGCAGTACTTC	CASGKGVRTVQYF
TRBV5-1	many	TRBJ1-1	.	TGCGCCAGCAGCGTTGGATCAGGGCCCCACTACGAAGCTTTCTTT	CASSVGSGPHYEAFF